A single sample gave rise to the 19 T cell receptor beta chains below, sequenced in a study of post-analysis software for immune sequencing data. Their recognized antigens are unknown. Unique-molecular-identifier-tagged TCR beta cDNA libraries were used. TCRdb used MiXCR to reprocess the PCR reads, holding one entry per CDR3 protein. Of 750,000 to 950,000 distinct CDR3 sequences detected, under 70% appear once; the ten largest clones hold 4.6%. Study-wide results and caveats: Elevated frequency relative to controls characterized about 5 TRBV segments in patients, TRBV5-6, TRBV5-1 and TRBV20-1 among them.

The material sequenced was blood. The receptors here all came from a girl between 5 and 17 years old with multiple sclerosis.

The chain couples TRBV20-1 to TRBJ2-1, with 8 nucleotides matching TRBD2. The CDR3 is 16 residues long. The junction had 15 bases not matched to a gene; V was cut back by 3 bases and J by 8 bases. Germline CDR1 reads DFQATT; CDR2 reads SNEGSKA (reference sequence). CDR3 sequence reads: CSASPRTSSIGDEQFF. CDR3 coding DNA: TGCAGTGCTAGCCCCCGGACTAGCTCCATTGGGGATGAGCAGTTCTTC.

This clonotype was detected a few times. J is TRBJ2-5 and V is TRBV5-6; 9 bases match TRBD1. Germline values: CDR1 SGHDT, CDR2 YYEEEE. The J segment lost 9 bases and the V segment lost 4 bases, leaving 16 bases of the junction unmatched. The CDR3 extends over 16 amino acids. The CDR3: CASSRFLPGQGESQYF. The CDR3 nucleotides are TGTGCCAGCAGCCGGTTTCTTCCGGGACAGGGTGAATCCCAGTACTTC.

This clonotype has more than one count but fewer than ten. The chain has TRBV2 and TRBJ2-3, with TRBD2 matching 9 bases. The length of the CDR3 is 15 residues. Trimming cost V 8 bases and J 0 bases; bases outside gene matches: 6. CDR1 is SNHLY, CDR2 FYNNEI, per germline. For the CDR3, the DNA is TGTGCCAGCCTAACCACTAGCGGGAGCACAGATACGCAGTATTTT. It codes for CASLTTSGSTDTQYF.

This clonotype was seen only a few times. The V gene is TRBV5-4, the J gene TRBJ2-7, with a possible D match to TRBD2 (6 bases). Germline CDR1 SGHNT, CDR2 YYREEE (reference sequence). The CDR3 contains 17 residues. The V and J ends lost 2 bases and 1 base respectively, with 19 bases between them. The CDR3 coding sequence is TGTGCCAGCAGCTTCGGGGCCGGGAGAGCCCCTTCCTACGAGCAGTACTTC. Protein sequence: CASSFGAGRAPSYEQYF.

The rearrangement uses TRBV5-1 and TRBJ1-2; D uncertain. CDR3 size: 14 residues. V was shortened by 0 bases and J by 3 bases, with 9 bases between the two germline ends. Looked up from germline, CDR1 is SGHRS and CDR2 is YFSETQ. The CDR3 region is CASSLVARDYGYTF. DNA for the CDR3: TGCGCCAGCAGCTTGGTGGCGCGAGACTATGGCTACACCTTC.

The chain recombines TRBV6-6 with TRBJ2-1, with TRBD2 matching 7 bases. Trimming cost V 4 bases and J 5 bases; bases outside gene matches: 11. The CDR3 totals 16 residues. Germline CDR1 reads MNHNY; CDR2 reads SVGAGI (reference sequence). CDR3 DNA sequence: TGTGCCAGCAGTTCCCGAAGAACGGGAGGAGACAATGAGCAGTTCTTC. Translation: CASSSRRTGGDNEQFF.

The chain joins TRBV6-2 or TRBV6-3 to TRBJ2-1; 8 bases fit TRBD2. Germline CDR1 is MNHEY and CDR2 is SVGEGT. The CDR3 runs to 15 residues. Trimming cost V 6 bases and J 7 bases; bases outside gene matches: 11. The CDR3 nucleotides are TGTGCCAGCAGATCCGGGACTAGAGACATAAATGAGCAGTTCTTC. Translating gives CASRSGTRDINEQFF.

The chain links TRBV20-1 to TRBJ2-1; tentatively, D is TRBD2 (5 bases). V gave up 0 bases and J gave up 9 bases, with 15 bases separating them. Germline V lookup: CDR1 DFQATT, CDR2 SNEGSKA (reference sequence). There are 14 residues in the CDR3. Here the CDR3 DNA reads TGCAGTGCTAGAGATATCGGGTCCCGGGGTGAGCAGTTCTTC. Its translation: CSARDIGSRGEQFF.

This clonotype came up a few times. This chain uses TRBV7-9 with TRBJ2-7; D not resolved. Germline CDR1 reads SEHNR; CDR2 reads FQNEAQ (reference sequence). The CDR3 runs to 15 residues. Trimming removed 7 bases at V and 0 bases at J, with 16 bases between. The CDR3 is CASTPSSGSSYEQYF. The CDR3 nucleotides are TGTGCCAGCACTCCCAGCTCAGGATCCTCCTACGAGCAGTACTTC.

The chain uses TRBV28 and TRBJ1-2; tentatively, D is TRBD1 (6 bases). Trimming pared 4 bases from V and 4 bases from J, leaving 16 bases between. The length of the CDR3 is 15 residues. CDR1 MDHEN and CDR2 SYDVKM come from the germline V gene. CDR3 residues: CASSWRGRGAYGYTF. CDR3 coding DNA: TGTGCCAGCAGTTGGAGGGGGAGGGGCGCCTATGGCTACACCTTC.

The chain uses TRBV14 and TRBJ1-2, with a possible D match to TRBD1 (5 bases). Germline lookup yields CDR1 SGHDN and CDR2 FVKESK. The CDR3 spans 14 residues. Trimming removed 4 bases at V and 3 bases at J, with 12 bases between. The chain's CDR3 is CASSRPTGDYGYTF. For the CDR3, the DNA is TGTGCCAGCAGCCGCCCTACAGGAGACTATGGCTACACCTTC.

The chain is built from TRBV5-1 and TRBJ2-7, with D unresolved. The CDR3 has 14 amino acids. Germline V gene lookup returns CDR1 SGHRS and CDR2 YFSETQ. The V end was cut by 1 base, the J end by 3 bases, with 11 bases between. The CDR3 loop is CASSLRPGSYEQYF. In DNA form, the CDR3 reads TGCGCCAGCAGCTTGCGCCCGGGCAGCTACGAGCAGTACTTC.

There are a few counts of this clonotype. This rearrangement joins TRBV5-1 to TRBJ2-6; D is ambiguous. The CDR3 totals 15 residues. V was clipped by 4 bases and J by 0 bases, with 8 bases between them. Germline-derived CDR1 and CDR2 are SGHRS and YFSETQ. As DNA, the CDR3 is TGCGCCAGCAGCAATGCCCCCTCTGGGGCCAACGTCCTGACTTTC. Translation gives CASSNAPSGANVLTF.

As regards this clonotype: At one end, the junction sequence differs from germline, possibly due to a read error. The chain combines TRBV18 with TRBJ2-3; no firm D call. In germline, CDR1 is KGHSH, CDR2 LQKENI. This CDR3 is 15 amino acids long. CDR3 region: CASSPHGDITDTQYF. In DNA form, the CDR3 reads TGCGCCAGCTCACCACACGGCGATATTACAGATACGCAGTATTTT. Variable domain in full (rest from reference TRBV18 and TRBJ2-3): NAGVMQNPRHLVRRRGQEARLRCSPMKGHSHVYWYRQLPEEGLKFMVYLQKENIIDESGMPKERFSAEFPKEGPSILRIQQVVRGDSAAYFCASSPHGDITDTQYFGPGTRLTVL.

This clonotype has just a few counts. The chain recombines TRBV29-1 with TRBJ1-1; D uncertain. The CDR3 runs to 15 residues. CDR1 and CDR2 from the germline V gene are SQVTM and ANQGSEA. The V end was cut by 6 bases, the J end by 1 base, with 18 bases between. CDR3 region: CSVNAHLRTNTEAFF. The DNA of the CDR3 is TGCAGCGTCAACGCACATCTACGAACGAACACTGAAGCTTTCTTT. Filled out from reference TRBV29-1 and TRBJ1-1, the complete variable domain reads SAVISQKPSRDICQRGTSLTIQCQVDSQVTMMFWYRQQPGQSLTLIATANQGSEATYESGFVIDKFPISRPNLTFSTLTVSNMSPEDSSIYLCSVNAHLRTNTEAFFGQGTRLTVV.

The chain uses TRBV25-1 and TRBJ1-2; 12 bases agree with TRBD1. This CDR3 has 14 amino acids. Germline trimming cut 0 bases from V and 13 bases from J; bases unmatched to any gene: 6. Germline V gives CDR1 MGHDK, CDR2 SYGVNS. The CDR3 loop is CASSEYSGQGACTF. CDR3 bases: TGTGCCAGCAGTGAATATTCGGGACAGGGGGCCTGCACCTTC.

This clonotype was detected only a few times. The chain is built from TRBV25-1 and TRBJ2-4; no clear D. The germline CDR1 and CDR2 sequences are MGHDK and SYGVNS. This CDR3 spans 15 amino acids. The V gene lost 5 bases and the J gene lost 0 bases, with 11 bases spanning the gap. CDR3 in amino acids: CASSPPRLAKNIQYF. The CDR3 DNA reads TGTGCCAGCAGTCCCCCGAGATTAGCCAAAAACATTCAGTACTTC.

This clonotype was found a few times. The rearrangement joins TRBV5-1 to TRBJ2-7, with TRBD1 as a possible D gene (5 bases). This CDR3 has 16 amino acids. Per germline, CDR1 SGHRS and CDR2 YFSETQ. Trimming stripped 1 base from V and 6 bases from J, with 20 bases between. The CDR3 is CASSLSAGIPLSEQYF. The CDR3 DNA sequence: TGCGCCAGCAGCTTGTCGGCAGGGATCCCCCTTTCCGAGCAGTACTTC.

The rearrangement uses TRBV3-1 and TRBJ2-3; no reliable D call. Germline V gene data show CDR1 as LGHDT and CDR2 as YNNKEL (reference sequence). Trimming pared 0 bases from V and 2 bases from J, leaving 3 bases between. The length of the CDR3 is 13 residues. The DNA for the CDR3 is TGTGCCAGCAGCCAAGATCCCACAGATACGCAGTATTTT. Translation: CASSQDPTDTQYF.